The rows below give T cell receptor beta chains drawn from one sample of a study of radiotherapy plus CTLA-4 blockade in lung cancer. Using immunoSEQ multiplex PCR, the repertoire was profiled, and TCRdb retains in-frame clones only, with some absent. The sample has tens of thousands of clones, about 71% seen once; the top ten hold 3% to 4%. The material sequenced was peripheral blood, taken from a patient treated with radiotherapy plus ipilimumab. The receptors shown here come from a human donor with non-small cell lung cancer whose response to radiotherapy plus ipilimumab could not be evaluated. CDR3s include the opening cysteine and the closing phenylalanine or tryptophan. D genes are given only for firm matches. Clone size appears in some rows only: once, few, many, or a class for an expanded clone.

d_call	clone_size	v_call	j_call	cdr3_nt	cdr3_aa
TRBD1	NA	TRBV5-5	TRBJ1-5	TGTGCCAGCAGCAACGACAGGGGGAATCAGCCCCAGCATTTT	CASSNDRGNQPQHF
TRBD1	NA	TRBV5-1	TRBJ1-3	TGCGCCAGCAGCCCCCAGGGGTCCACAGGGGACTCCTTCTCTGGAAACACCATATATTTT	CASSPQGSTGDSFSGNTIYF
NA	NA	TRBV11-1	TRBJ1-1	TGTGCCAGCAGCTTTTCCTGGAACACTGAAGCTTTCTTT	CASSFSWNTEAFF
NA	once	TRBV28	TRBJ1-3	TGTGCCAGCCTTTCTCAGGGGCACGGAAACACCATATATTTT	CASLSQGHGNTIYF
NA	medium-sized	TRBV6-4	TRBJ2-3	TGTGCCAGCAGTGACTCTTCCGGGAGCGCAGATACGCAGTATTTT	CASSDSSGSADTQYF
NA	NA	TRBV7-8	TRBJ2-7	TGTGCCAGCAGCTTAGTGAGTCCGGGAGTCGAGCAGTACTTC	CASSLVSPGVEQYF
NA	NA	TRBV6-6	TRBJ2-7	TGTGCCAGCAGTTACTCGGGGGCTAGGAGCTCCTACGAGCAGTACTTC	CASSYSGARSSYEQYF
NA	NA	TRBV2	TRBJ1-1	TGTGCCAGCAGTGTCCAGGGTTTGAACACTGAAGCTTTCTTT	CASSVQGLNTEAFF
NA	NA	TRBV5-6	TRBJ2-4	TGTGCCAGCAGCTTGGTCCAGGACAGTCTCCCCAAAAACATTCAGTACTTC	CASSLVQDSLPKNIQYF
NA	NA	TRBV10-3	TRBJ2-7	TGTGCCATCAGTGAGTCTGCGGGGTGGGAGCAGTACTTC	CAISESAGWEQYF
NA	once	TRBV5-1	TRBJ1-1	TGCGCCAGCAGCTTAATCGACTCGGGGGTCCCAATAAGCGGTTTCGAAGCTTTCTTT	CASSLIDSGVPISGFEAFF
TRBD2	NA	TRBV28	TRBJ2-1	TGTGCCAGCAGTTTAGTGGCGGGAGGGCCTGGGGAGCAGTTCTTC	CASSLVAGGPGEQFF
NA	NA	TRBV19	TRBJ2-2	TGTGCCAGTAGTCCCCACGAGCGTCGAAACACCGGGGAGCTGTTTTTT	CASSPHERRNTGELFF
TRBD1	once	TRBV25-1	TRBJ1-1	TGTGCCAGCAGTCCACAGACAGGGAGGACTGAAGCTTTCTTT	CASSPQTGRTEAFF
TRBD1	NA	TRBV6-4	TRBJ1-1	TGTGCCAGCAGGCAGGGGGACGGGGTGAACACTGAAGCTTTCTTT	CASRQGDGVNTEAFF
NA	NA	TRBV27	TRBJ1-5	TGTGCCAGCAGTCCTAAATCCGGGATCTTCCTTCATCAGCCCCAGCATTTT	CASSPKSGIFLHQPQHF
NA	NA	TRBV7-8	TRBJ1-2	TGTGCCAGCAGCCCCTGGACAGTAGCTAACTATGGCTACACCTTC	CASSPWTVANYGYTF
NA	NA	TRBV7-9	TRBJ2-3	TGTGCCAGCAGCTTAGCTTCCGGGACTTGGCAGTATTTT	CASSLASGTWQYF
TRBD1	once	TRBV6-1	TRBJ2-6	TGTGCCAGCAGTGGTACAGGGGGCGGCTCTGGGGCCAACGTCCTGACTTTC	CASSGTGGGSGANVLTF
TRBD2	NA	TRBV30	TRBJ2-1	TGTGCCTGGAGTGAGGGACTAGCGGGTGTAAATGAGCAGTTCTTC	CAWSEGLAGVNEQFF
NA	NA	TRBV28	TRBJ2-5	TGTGCCAGCAGTCTCAGGGTGTTTGGGCAAGAGACCCAGTACTTC	CASSLRVFGQETQYF
NA	NA	TRBV4-2	TRBJ2-7	TGTGCCAGCAGCCAGCGTACGATATACGAGCAGTACTTC	CASSQRTIYEQYF
NA	NA	TRBV6-5	TRBJ1-2	TGTGCCAGCAGACAGCCTACAAGCTATGGCTACACCTTC	CASRQPTSYGYTF
TRBD2	few	TRBV7-9	TRBJ2-1	TGTGCCAGCGGGCCCGGTGGCGGGAGGGCAGAAAACAATGAGCAGTTCTTC	CASGPGGGRAENNEQFF
TRBD1	NA	TRBV5-6	TRBJ2-1	TGTGCCAGCAGCCCCGGAGATGGGGACAGGGGGCGGAATGAGCAGTTCTTC	CASSPGDGDRGRNEQFF
NA	NA	TRBV9	TRBJ1-2	TGTGCCAGCAGCGTAGGTCACCAGGGGTCCTATGGCTACACCTTC	CASSVGHQGSYGYTF
NA	NA	TRBV9	TRBJ1-1	TGTGCCAGCAGCGTAGGGCCCTCGAACACTGAAGCTTTCTTT	CASSVGPSNTEAFF
NA	NA	TRBV15	TRBJ1-6	TGTGCCACCAGCAGAGGAGGATTCAATAATTCACCCCTCCACTTT	CATSRGGFNNSPLHF
NA	NA	TRBV30	TRBJ2-7	TGTGCCTGGAGTGGGTCCGAGGGGGGGGAGCAGTACTTC	CAWSGSEGGEQYF
NA	NA	TRBV6-5	TRBJ1-1	TGTGCCAGCAGTTACAGGGGTAGGGGTGAAGCTTTCTTT	CASSYRGRGEAFF
NA	NA	TRBV14	TRBJ2-5	TGTGCCAGCAGCTTATACAGGGGACTCCAAGAGACCCAGTACTTC	CASSLYRGLQETQYF
NA	NA	TRBV28	TRBJ2-3	TGTGCCAGCAGTCTCCTAGGACTGGCAAGCACAGATACGCAGTATTTT	CASSLLGLASTDTQYF
NA	NA	TRBV19	TRBJ1-1	TGTGCCAGTAGTAAATCAGGGGTCAGCGCTGAAGCTTTCTTT	CASSKSGVSAEAFF
NA	NA	TRBV7-9	TRBJ2-1	TGTGCCAGCAGCATTAGCGGAAAGAGTTACAATGAGCAGTTCTTC	CASSISGKSYNEQFF
NA	NA	TRBV5-1	TRBJ1-1	TGCGCCAGCAGCTTGGTGGGGGGTGTAGCTTTCTTT	CASSLVGGVAFF